The 30 T cell receptor beta chains reported below all come from one sample, sequenced in a study of T cells in Graves' hyperthyroidism and ophthalmopathy. The source material, RNA transcripts, was used to amplify TCR beta CDR3 regions. RT-PCR in the first round (using the HTBI primer set) targeted the TCR CDR3. TCRdb reprocessed the multiplex PCR reads with MiXCR, giving one entry per CDR3 protein. The table shows about 350,000 distinct CDR3 sequences, with 15% to 20% occurring only once. The sequenced material came from blood. These receptors all come from a woman in her 40s with Graves' ophthalmopathy.

V gene TRBV24-1 combines with J gene TRBJ2-2; TRBD1 matches 9 bases. This CDR3 is 16 amino acids long. The germline V gene encodes CDR1 KGHDR and CDR2 SFDVKD. J was trimmed by 6 bases and V by 4 bases; bases with no gene match: 8. The CDR3 coding sequence is TGTGCCACCAGTGACGTTACAGGGGGCGCCCCCGGGGAGCTGTTTTTT. The encoded protein is CATSDVTGGAPGELFF.

This clonotype was seen only a few times. The chain recombines TRBV25-1 with TRBJ1-5, with 7 bases fitting TRBD1. Germline V CDR1 and CDR2: MGHDK, SYGVNS. The V gene end was trimmed by 8 bases and the J gene end by 1 base; junction bases not matched to a gene: 8. This CDR3 contains 15 residues. CDR3 residues: CASHPRDRSNQPQHF. In DNA form, the CDR3 reads TGTGCCAGCCACCCTCGGGACAGAAGCAATCAGCCCCAGCATTTT.

This clonotype has ten or more counts. The V and J genes are TRBV20-1 and TRBJ1-1; weak D call: TRBD1 (5 bases). V was clipped by 3 bases and J by 5 bases, with 16 bases between them. This CDR3 is built from 14 residues. Germline CDR1 and CDR2: DFQATT and SNEGSKA (reference sequence). Here the CDR3 reads CSARIQGGQTEAFF. As DNA, the CDR3 is TGCAGTGCTAGGATCCAGGGAGGTCAAACTGAAGCTTTCTTT.

This clonotype came up many times. The rearrangement links TRBV6-2 or TRBV6-3 to TRBJ2-7; D not resolved. From germline, CDR1 is MNHEY and CDR2 SVGEGT. V lost 0 bases and J lost 6, with 12 bases in between. This CDR3 is 14 amino acids long. CDR3 loop: CASSYSWGRVEQYF. Here the CDR3 DNA reads TGTGCCAGCAGTTACTCCTGGGGTAGGGTCGAGCAGTACTTC.

This clonotype was seen at least ten times. A clone one base away is much larger, so this may be a read error. CDR3 amino acids: CSVKQGARSTEAFF. The CDR3 coding sequence is TGCAGTGTGAAGCAGGGGGCAAGGAGCACTGAAGCTTTCTTT. The V call is TRBV20-1, the J call TRBJ1-1, with 8 bases fitting TRBD1. CDR1 and CDR2 (germline): DFQATT, SNEGSKA (reference sequence). This CDR3 is 14 amino acids long. V shed 7 bases, J shed 4 bases, and the junction held 11 bases outside the gene matches.

This clonotype was seen at least ten times. Likely a read error: the CDR3 ends without its conserved phenylalanine or tryptophan. The V and J genes are TRBV28 and TRBJ2-7; 9 nucleotides line up with TRBD2. Looked up from germline, CDR1 is MDHEN and CDR2 is SYDVKM. The CDR3 spans 16 residues. With V trimmed by 5 bases and J by 3 bases, 11 bases remained unmatched. CDR3 in DNA: TGTGCCAGCAGTCCTCAGATAGCGGGAGCCTTCTACGAGCAGTACCTC. It translates to CASSPQIAGAFYEQYL.

This clonotype was observed many times. This chain uses TRBV6-2 or TRBV6-3 with TRBJ2-5; weak D call: TRBD2 (6 bases). Looked up from germline, CDR1 is MNHEY and CDR2 is SVGEGT. The CDR3 sequence is 13 residues long. Trimming took off 2 bases at V and 7 bases at J, with 11 bases between the two ends. CDR3 in DNA: TGTGCCAGCAGTTACGGAGGGCTCGGGACCCAGTACTTC. It translates to CASSYGGLGTQYF.

The V gene is TRBV5-1, the J gene TRBJ1-1, with 10 bases that match TRBD1. The J segment lost 10 bases and the V segment lost 4 bases, leaving 10 bases of the junction unmatched. The CDR3 is 14 residues long. Germline V gene lookup returns CDR1 SGHRS and CDR2 YFSETQ. The DNA of the CDR3 is TGCGCCAGCAGCCCAACCGGGACAGGGGTACGAGCTTTCTTT. It codes for CASSPTGTGVRAFF.

This clonotype was counted ten times or more. The gene calls are TRBV28 and TRBJ2-5; D is undetermined. Trimming cost V 6 bases and J 1 base, with 9 bases left between them. The germline V gene encodes CDR1 MDHEN and CDR2 SYDVKM. CDR3 length: 13 residues. CDR3 amino acids: CASRQTVQETQYF. CDR3 DNA: TGTGCCAGCAGGCAGACGGTCCAAGAGACCCAGTACTTC.

This clonotype occurred many times. The genes are TRBV2 and TRBJ2-7, with 9 bases aligning to TRBD2. Trimming at V came to 4 bases and at J to 5 bases, leaving 12 bases not matched to a gene. The CDR3 is 16 residues long. Germline V CDR1 and CDR2: SNHLY, FYNNEI. As DNA, the CDR3 is TGTGCCAGCAGTGGGTTCCGAGCGGGAGGTGCGGACGAGCAGTACTTC. This sequence encodes CASSGFRAGGADEQYF.

This clonotype showed up many times. J is TRBJ1-5 and V is TRBV15; D possibly corresponds to TRBD1 (6 bases). CDR1 LNHNV and CDR2 YYDKDF come from the germline V gene (reference sequence). This CDR3 spans 13 amino acids. Trimming removed 9 bases from V and 5 bases from J, with 14 bases in between. Written as DNA, the CDR3 is TGTGCCACGAACACAGGGCCCCATCAGCCCCAGCATTTT. This sequence encodes CATNTGPHQPQHF. The whole variable domain, remainder taken from reference TRBV15 and TRBJ1-5, is DAMVIQNPRYQVTQFGKPVTLSCSQTLNHNVMYWYQQKSSQAPKLLFHYYDKDFNNEADTPDNFQSRRPNTSFCFLDIRSPGLGDTAMYLCATNTGPHQPQHFGDGTRLSIL.

The chain couples TRBV14 to TRBJ2-7; D possibly corresponds to TRBD2 (6 bases). V gave up 0 bases and J gave up 3 bases, with 12 bases separating them. The CDR3 has 15 amino acids. Germline CDR1 SGHDN, CDR2 FVKESK. This CDR3 reads CASSQDVWGDYEQYF. The CDR3 nucleotides are TGTGCCAGCAGCCAAGACGTATGGGGGGACTACGAGCAGTACTTC.

This clonotype has at least ten counts. In nucleotides, the CDR3 is TGTGCCAGCAGTTTCGTATTGCGAGGGGAGACCCAGTACTTC. Protein sequence: CASSFVLRGETQYF. The chain uses TRBV12-3 or TRBV12-4 and TRBJ2-5, with a possible D match to TRBD2 (5 bases). Trimming pared 3 bases from V and 5 bases from J, leaving 13 bases between. The CDR3 covers 14 residues.

The sample holds many counts of this clonotype. The rearrangement links TRBV5-8 to TRBJ2-7, with 10 bases matching TRBD1. The CDR3 is 17 residues long. The germline gives CDR1 SGHTS, CDR2 YDEGEE. V lost 2 bases to trimming and J lost 5 bases; unmatched junction nucleotides: 13. The CDR3, as DNA: TGTGCCAGCAGCTTCCCCTCCGGGACAGGGGATCCAAACGAGCAGTACTTC. This translates into CASSFPSGTGDPNEQYF.

This clonotype occurred many times. The chain has TRBV13 and TRBJ1-1; 12 nucleotides align to TRBD1. V gave up 5 bases and J gave up 5 bases; unmatched junction bases: 9. Germline CDR1 PRHDT, CDR2 FYEKMQ (reference sequence). The CDR3 is 16 amino acids. DNA of the CDR3: TGTGCCAGCAGCGGCCGGGACAGGGGGCCGGGGACTGAAGCTTTCTTT. It yields the protein CASSGRDRGPGTEAFF.

This clonotype has a count of ten or more. The V gene is TRBV6-4, the J gene TRBJ1-1; D is perhaps TRBD1 (5 bases). The CDR3 runs 17 residues. Trimming took off 5 bases at V and 0 bases at J, with 19 bases between the two ends. Germline loops: CDR1 MRHNA, CDR2 SNTAGT. The CDR3 loop reads CASSTRRGTGLNTEAFF. CDR3 nucleotide sequence: TGTGCCAGCAGTACCCGACGGGGGACCGGTTTGAACACTGAAGCTTTCTTT.

Many counts were recorded for this clonotype. The chain employs TRBV30 and TRBJ2-2, with D uncertain. V lost 3 bases to trimming and J lost 1 base, with 6 bases between them. This CDR3 has 13 residues. CDR1 and CDR2 from the germline V gene are GTSNPN and SVGIG (reference sequence). The DNA for the CDR3 is TGTGCCTGGAGGCGACAGAACACCGGGGAGCTGTTTTTT. Translated, it gives CAWRRQNTGELFF.

The chain recombines TRBV4-1 with TRBJ1-1; no reliable D call. V was shortened by 0 bases and J by 4 bases, with 21 bases between the two germline ends. The CDR3 consists of 18 residues. Per the germline V gene, CDR1 is MGHRA and CDR2 is YSYEKL. DNA for the CDR3: TGCGCCAGCAGCCAAGAAGAGCGGAGGGTTGTTCCAAGCACTGAAGCTTTCTTT. Protein: CASSQEERRVVPSTEAFF.

The sample holds a few counts of this clonotype. The chain combines TRBV5-1 with TRBJ2-5, with D unresolved. The CDR3 totals 14 residues. V was shortened by 0 bases and J by 2 bases, with 8 bases between the two germline ends. Looked up from germline, CDR1 is SGHRS and CDR2 is YFSETQ. CDR3 nucleotide sequence: TGCGCCAGCAGCTTGGCCTTACTTCAAGAGACCCAGTACTTC. Its protein product is CASSLALLQETQYF.

On this clonotype itself: The junction and the germline gene differ at one end; a read error may be behind it. The chain couples TRBV6-1 to TRBJ1-2; D might be TRBD1 (6 bases). The germline gives CDR1 MNHNS, CDR2 SASEGT. The CDR3 has 13 residues. Here the CDR3 reads CASSKTGGYGYIF. CDR3 in DNA: TGTGCCAGCAGCAAGACAGGAGGCTATGGCTACATCTTC.

At least ten counts were recorded for this clonotype. The chain employs TRBV6-2 or TRBV6-3 and TRBJ1-5; 7 nucleotides match TRBD1. Per germline, CDR1 MNHEY and CDR2 SVGEGT. There are 16 residues in the CDR3. Trimming at V came to 0 bases and at J to 11 bases, leaving 13 bases not matched to a gene. The CDR3, as DNA: TGTGCCAGCAGTTACTCGCGAGGCCCAGCGGGACAGTCCCAGCATTTT. Encoded protein: CASSYSRGPAGQSQHF.

This clonotype was recorded many times. The chain uses TRBV27 and TRBJ2-6, with D unclear. Trimming removed 3 bases at V and 2 bases at J, with 2 bases between. Germline CDR1 and CDR2: MNHEY and SMNVEV (reference sequence). CDR3 length: 13 residues. The CDR3 coding sequence is TGTGCCAGCAGTTTTCCTGGGGCCAACGTCCTGACTTTC. As protein: CASSFPGANVLTF. Filled out from reference TRBV27 and TRBJ2-6, the complete variable domain reads EAQVTQNPRYLITVTGKKLTVTCSQNMNHEYMSWYRQDPGLGLRQIYYSMNVEVTDKGDVPEGYKVSRKEKRNFPLILESPSPNQTSLYFCASSFPGANVLTFGAGSRLTVL.

The gene calls are TRBV12-3 or TRBV12-4 and TRBJ1-5; D unclear. This CDR3 has 15 amino acids. V was pared by 7 bases and J by 5 bases, with 18 bases between. In DNA, the CDR3 is TGTGCCAGCAAACAACCGGGCAGAATTCATCAGCCCCAGCATTTT. Amino acids: CASKQPGRIHQPQHF.

This clonotype was seen at least ten times. V usage is TRBV6-2 or TRBV6-3 and J usage is TRBJ2-7, with unresolved D. Trimming stripped 6 bases from V and 3 bases from J, with 9 bases between. This CDR3 region has 12 residues. Germline lookup yields CDR1 MNHEY and CDR2 SVGEGT. This CDR3 is CASSPKHYEQYF. CDR3 coding DNA: TGTGCCAGCAGCCCAAAACACTACGAGCAGTACTTC.

This clonotype was observed many times. This chain links TRBV7-9 with TRBJ2-5; possibly TRBD2 for D (5 bases). Germline lookup yields CDR1 SEHNR and CDR2 FQNEAQ (reference sequence). V was cut by 6 bases and J by 3 bases, with 11 bases left in between. The CDR3 extends over 13 amino acids. CDR3 coding DNA: TGTGCCAGCAGGTTAAGCGGCGAAGAGACCCAGTACTTC. Protein product: CASRLSGEETQYF.

This rearrangement joins TRBV7-2 to TRBJ2-7, with D possibly being TRBD2 (5 bases). Germline V gene lookup returns CDR1 SGHTA and CDR2 FQGNSA. This CDR3 has 14 amino acids. The V and J ends lost 8 bases and 2 bases respectively, with 16 bases between them. CDR3 region: CASGYGGKPYEQYF. The CDR3 nucleotides read TGTGCCAGCGGGTATGGAGGAAAACCCTACGAGCAGTACTTC.

This clonotype was counted ten times or more. The genes are TRBV29-1 and TRBJ1-2, with D unresolved. Germline CDR1 SQVTM, CDR2 ANQGSEA. V dropped 3 bases and J dropped 4 bases, with 6 bases sitting between them. This CDR3 has 11 residues. The CDR3 DNA sequence: TGCAGCGTTGATGAAGGCTATGGCTACACCTTC. This codes for CSVDEGYGYTF.

This clonotype occurred many times. The rearrangement links TRBV20-1 to TRBJ2-4; 12 nucleotides agree with TRBD2. The CDR3 contains 21 residues. Germline V lookup: CDR1 DFQATT, CDR2 SNEGSKA (reference sequence). V shed 7 bases and J 5 bases; nucleotides not matched to a gene: 27. The CDR3 DNA follows: TGCAGTGGGGGTGGCATTTGGGGCGGACTAGCGGGAAACCGGGGCGAAAACATTCAGTACTTC. Amino acids: CSGGGIWGGLAGNRGENIQYF.

The rearrangement uses TRBV6-2 or TRBV6-3 and TRBJ2-5, with TRBD1 identical over 7 bases. The V gene's germline CDR1 is MNHEY and CDR2 SVGEGT. The trim removed 4 bases at V and 6 bases at J, leaving 11 bases unmatched. The CDR3 length is 15 residues. CDR3 loop: CASSSTGAAIQTQYF. In DNA form, the CDR3 reads TGTGCCAGCAGTTCAACAGGGGCCGCCATCCAGACCCAGTACTTC.

This clonotype was seen many times. The chain has TRBV28 and TRBJ2-7; 10 bases line up with TRBD2. V gave up 5 bases and J gave up 5 bases; unmatched junction bases: 12. The CDR3 totals 16 residues. The germline CDR1 and CDR2 sequences are MDHEN and SYDVKM. Written as DNA, the CDR3 is TGTGCCAGCAGTCCCCACTTTCCCCTAGCGGGAGACGAGCAGTACTTC. It encodes CASSPHFPLAGDEQYF.